These 22 T cell receptor beta chains originate from one sample sequenced in a study of blood T cell repertoires in COVID-19 (dated by TCRdb to the early 2020s). The protocol used for the library was the immunoSEQ multiplex PCR assay. TCRdb obtained this table from immuneACCESS and retained in-frame rearrangements with V and J assigned. These tables miss some clones; where compared with another copy, unresolved V genes account for less than half of the shortfall, and the remainder is unexplained. Present in this sample are about 400,000 clones, approximately 90% of which were seen just once. The top ten clones comprise about 4.5% of the sample. The sequenced material came from peripheral blood. Every receptor here comes from a woman aged 25 to 39 with acute or convalescent COVID-19.

J is TRBJ1-5 and V is TRBV19; 9 bases map to TRBD1. V dropped 10 bases and J dropped 2; count of bases not matched to a gene: 9. This CDR3 has 15 amino acids. Germline loops: CDR1 LNHDA, CDR2 SQIVND (reference sequence). CDR3 amino acids: CATGTGGLGNQPQHF. CDR3 DNA: TGTGCCACCGGAACAGGGGGCCTGGGCAATCAGCCCCAGCATTTT.

The J gene is TRBJ2-3, the V gene TRBV4-1; 10 positions agree with TRBD2. J lost 4 bases, V lost 0 bases, and 7 bases had no gene match. Germline CDR1 reads MGHRA; CDR2 reads YSYEKL. CDR3 size: 17 residues. CDR3 nucleotide sequence: TGCGCCAGCAGCCAAGATCCCAGCGGGGGGGGCTCAGATACGCAGTATTTT. Its protein is CASSQDPSGGGSDTQYF.

The J gene is TRBJ2-2, the V gene TRBV9, with D unresolved. This CDR3 spans 15 amino acids. CDR1 is SGDLS and CDR2 is YYNGEE in the germline V gene. Trimming took 4 bases from V and 6 from J, leaving 16 bases between them. DNA for the CDR3: TGTGCCAGCAGCCTAGATACGGGTGTGGCCGGGGAGCTGTTTTTT. It is translated as CASSLDTGVAGELFF.

This clone has more than one count but fewer than ten. The same CDR3 also results from other DNA sequences found in this sample. The chain employs TRBV7-8 and TRBJ2-3; 7 positions agree with TRBD1. The CDR3 has 16 amino acids. The V and J ends lost 1 base and 0 bases, in that order; junction bases with no gene match: 4. Germline V gives CDR1 SGHVS, CDR2 FQNEAQ. The CDR3 reads CASSLVTGASTDTQYF. CDR3 DNA sequence: TGTGCCAGCAGCTTAGTAACAGGGGCTAGCACAGATACGCAGTATTTT.

The chain uses TRBV5-6 and TRBJ1-2; tentative D call: TRBD1 (6 bases). The CDR3 sequence is 13 residues long. V lost 2 bases and J 8 bases, leaving 13 bases between the germline ends. Germline CDR1 is SGHDT and CDR2 is YYEEEE. The CDR3 protein is CASSFGQGNGYTF. The CDR3 nucleotides are TGTGCCAGCAGCTTCGGTCAGGGGAACGGCTACACCTTC. Combining the CDR3 with reference TRBV5-6 and TRBJ1-2 gives the whole variable domain DAGVTQSPTHLIKTRGQQVTLRCSPKSGHDTVSWYQQALGQGPQFIFQYYEEEERQRGNFPDRFSGHQFPNYSSELNVNALLLGDSALYLCASSFGQGNGYTFGSGTRLTVV.

The chain employs TRBV5-6 and TRBJ2-7; 9 nucleotides line up with TRBD1. Germline CDR1 SGHDT, CDR2 YYEEEE. The CDR3 totals 15 residues. J was trimmed by 1 base and V by 4 bases; bases with no gene match: 6. This chain's CDR3 is CASSGGTGPSYEQYF. The DNA of the CDR3 is TGTGCCAGCAGCGGCGGGACAGGGCCTTCCTACGAGCAGTACTTC.

The chain employs TRBV29-1 and TRBJ1-4; 9 nucleotides align to TRBD1. This CDR3 comprises 13 residues. V dropped 4 bases and J dropped 8; count of bases not matched to a gene: 5. Germline assignment: CDR1 SQVTM and CDR2 ANQGSEA. CDR3 residues: CSVVSTGGEKLFF. CDR3 nucleotide sequence: TGCAGCGTTGTGTCGACAGGGGGGGAAAAACTGTTTTTT.

Worth noting for this clone: This specimen includes other DNA sequences encoding the same CDR3. The rearrangement uses TRBV5-1 and TRBJ2-3; 10 positions match TRBD1. The V segment lost 4 bases and the J segment 0 bases; nucleotides outside the gene matches: 2. This CDR3 is built from 15 residues. Germline values: CDR1 SGHRS, CDR2 YFSETQ. The CDR3 DNA sequence: TGCGCCAGCAGCCCGACAGGGGGCAGCACAGATACGCAGTATTTT. Amino acids: CASSPTGGSTDTQYF.

The genes are TRBV6-1 and TRBJ2-3, with 8 bases that match TRBD2. CDR1 and CDR2 (germline): MNHNS, SASEGT. Losses at the gene ends were 7 bases for V and 0 bases for J; bases not matched to a gene: 6. The CDR3 spans 15 residues. The CDR3 region is CASTKLAASTDTQYF. DNA for the CDR3: TGTGCCAGCACCAAACTAGCGGCTAGCACAGATACGCAGTATTTT.

This clone was seen only once. The V gene is TRBV7-2, the J gene TRBJ2-1; D remains unclear. The CDR3 runs to 15 residues. V was trimmed by 5 bases and J by 0 bases, leaving 11 bases between them. Germline loops: CDR1 SGHTA, CDR2 FQGNSA. The CDR3 nucleotides read TGTGCCAGCAGCCTAAACAGAAACTCCTACAATGAGCAGTTCTTC. It yields the protein CASSLNRNSYNEQFF.

The J gene is TRBJ2-1, the V gene TRBV6-4; D may be TRBD2 (6 bases). This CDR3 is 18 amino acids long. Germline V gives CDR1 MRHNA, CDR2 SNTAGT. The V end was cut by 3 bases, the J end by 5 bases, with 23 bases between. The CDR3 nucleotides read TGTGCCAGCAGTGAGGAGGGACCCATCGTTTCGTCTAACAATGAGCAGTTCTTC. Translated, it gives CASSEEGPIVSSNNEQFF.

The sample holds one count of this clone. V usage is TRBV19 and J usage is TRBJ2-2; TRBD1 might be the D (6 bases). The V gene's germline CDR1 is LNHDA and CDR2 SQIVND (reference sequence). Trimming shortened V by 3 bases and J by 6 bases, and 11 bases separated the two germline ends. This CDR3 spans 14 amino acids. CDR3 DNA: TGTGCCAGTAGTATTGAAGGGGGTGCCGGGGAGCTGTTTTTT. Its translation: CASSIEGGAGELFF.

The V gene is TRBV2, the J gene TRBJ1-1; 10 bases align to TRBD1. The CDR3 has 16 amino acids. The trim removed 6 bases at V and 0 bases at J, leaving 7 bases unmatched. Germline values: CDR1 SNHLY, CDR2 FYNNEI. The CDR3 DNA follows: TGTGCCAGCAGCTTAGCGGGACAGGGGTTGAACACTGAAGCTTTCTTT. Its protein product is CASSLAGQGLNTEAFF.

The chain carries TRBV28 and TRBJ2-5; possibly TRBD2 for D (6 bases). Germline V CDR1 and CDR2: MDHEN, SYDVKM. V was trimmed by 5 bases and J by 0 bases, leaving 13 bases between them. The CDR3 spans 15 residues. The CDR3 coding sequence is TGTGCCAGCAGTACCGCGGGGCGGTACCAAGAGACCCAGTACTTC. Translating gives CASSTAGRYQETQYF. The variable domain in full, completed from reference TRBV28 and TRBJ2-5, reads DVKVTQSSRYLVKRTGEKVFLECVQDMDHENMFWYRQDPGLGLRLIYFSYDVKMKEKGDIPEGYSVSREKKERFSLILESASTNQTSMYLCASSTAGRYQETQYFGPGTRLLVL.

The V call is TRBV23-1, the J call TRBJ1-4, with D uncertain. TRBV23-1 is classed as an ORF, of uncertain function. Deletions cut 0 bases from V and 3 bases from J, with 17 bases between. The CDR3 has 18 amino acids. The CDR3 loop is CASSQSTDEGKPNEKLFF. The CDR3, as DNA: TGCGCCAGCAGTCAATCTACCGACGAGGGTAAGCCTAATGAAAAACTGTTTTTT.

The chain employs TRBV29-1 and TRBJ2-2, with TRBD2 matching over 8 bases. The CDR3 covers 13 residues. V gave up 7 bases and J gave up 5 bases; unmatched junction bases: 6. Germline assignment: CDR1 SQVTM and CDR2 ANQGSEA. The CDR3 DNA reads as TGCAGCGCGGTAGCGGGGCGGACCGGGGAGCTGTTTTTT. Amino acids: CSAVAGRTGELFF.

This chain uses TRBV6-5 with TRBJ1-2; D is unclear. The CDR3 covers 14 residues. Trimming took off 10 bases at V and 4 bases at J, with 19 bases between the two ends. The germline CDR1 and CDR2 sequences are MNHEY and SVGAGI. The CDR3 DNA reads TGTGCCACCAACGGAGGAGGGCTCGGCTATGGCTACACCTTC. Translation gives CATNGGGLGYGYTF.

V usage is TRBV27 and J usage is TRBJ2-1; 8 nucleotides align to TRBD1. Trimming cost V 6 bases and J 6 bases; bases outside gene matches: 13. The CDR3 spans 16 residues. CDR1 MNHEY and CDR2 SMNVEV come from the germline V gene (reference sequence). CDR3 loop: CASRQSTGALTNEQFF. CDR3 DNA: TGTGCCAGCAGACAATCGACAGGGGCCCTTACCAATGAGCAGTTCTTC.

This chain joins TRBV21-1 and TRBJ2-2; the table assigns TRBD1, which was not confirmed against the DNA. TRBV21-1 is labeled a pseudogene. The CDR3 runs 18 residues. The CDR3: CASSKISHRDSHSGELFF. CDR3 coding DNA: TGTGCCAGCAGCAAAATTTCGCACCGGGACAGTCACTCCGGGGAGCTGTTTTTT.

The rearrangement joins TRBV6-5 to TRBJ2-7, with D unclear. V was pared by 6 bases and J by 4 bases, with 13 bases between. Germline-derived CDR1 and CDR2 are MNHEY and SVGAGI. The CDR3 loop spans 13 amino acids. The CDR3 DNA reads as TGTGCCAGCAGAAGTTTCCCCCGGTACGAGCAGTACTTC. Protein sequence: CASRSFPRYEQYF.

The chain employs TRBV18 and TRBJ1-3; D possibly corresponds to TRBD1 (5 bases). The CDR3 covers 16 residues. Trimming took off 4 bases at V and 0 bases at J, with 13 bases between the two ends. Germline V CDR1 and CDR2: KGHSH, LQKENI. DNA for the CDR3: TGTGCCAGCTCACAACTCAGGGATAACTCTGGAAACACCATATATTTT. It encodes CASSQLRDNSGNTIYF.

This chain links TRBV23-1 with TRBJ1-3; a weak D match, TRBD1 (6 bases). TRBV23-1 is designated an ORF whose function remains uncertain. The V end was cut by 2 bases, the J end by 3 bases, with 11 bases between. CDR3 size: 15 residues. CDR3 DNA: TGCGCCAGCAGTCAAGTCGACAGGTTTGGAAACACCATATATTTT. It encodes CASSQVDRFGNTIYF.